This T cell receptor beta chain emerged from a study of technical replicates of blood from a handful of donors. This table comes from immunoSEQ multiplex PCR, and its TCRdb copy is limited to in-frame clones, with some not included. The sample records tens of thousands of clones, 95% to 96% being singletons. V was trimmed by 2 bases and J by 3 bases, leaving 11 bases between them. CDR1 MNHNS and CDR2 SASEGT come from the germline V gene. The CDR3 length is 15 residues. The sequence was obtained from a human donor in good health. The rearrangement links TRBV6-1 to TRBJ1-5; D gene uncertain. What was sequenced was T cells isolated from PBMCs. The CDR3 here is CASSELRGYNQPQHF. CDR3 nucleotides: TGTGCCAGCAGTGAATTACGAGGGTACAATCAGCCCCAGCATTTT.